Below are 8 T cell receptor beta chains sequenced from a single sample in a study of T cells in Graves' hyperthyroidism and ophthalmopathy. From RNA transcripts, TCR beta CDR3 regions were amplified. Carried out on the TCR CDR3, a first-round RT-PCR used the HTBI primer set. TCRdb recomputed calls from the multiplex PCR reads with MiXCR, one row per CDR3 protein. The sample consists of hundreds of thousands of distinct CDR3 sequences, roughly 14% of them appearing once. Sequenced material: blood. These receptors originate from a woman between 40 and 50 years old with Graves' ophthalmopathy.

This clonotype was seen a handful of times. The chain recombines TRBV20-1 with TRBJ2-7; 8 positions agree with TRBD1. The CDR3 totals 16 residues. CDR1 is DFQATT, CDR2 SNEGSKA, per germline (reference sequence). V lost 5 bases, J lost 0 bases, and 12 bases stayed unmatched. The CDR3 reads CSASPAGQAFSYEQYF. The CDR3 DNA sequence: TGCAGTGCTTCCCCGGCGGGACAGGCGTTCTCCTACGAGCAGTACTTC.

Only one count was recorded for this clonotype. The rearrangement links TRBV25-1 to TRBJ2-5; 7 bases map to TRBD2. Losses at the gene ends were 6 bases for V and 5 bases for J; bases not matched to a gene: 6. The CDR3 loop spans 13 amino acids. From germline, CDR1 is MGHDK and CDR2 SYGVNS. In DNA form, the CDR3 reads TGTGCCAGCAGGGGAGGGGCAGTGGAGACCCAGTACTTC. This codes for CASRGGAVETQYF. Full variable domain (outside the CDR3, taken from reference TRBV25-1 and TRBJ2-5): EADIYQTPRYLVIGTGKKITLECSQTMGHDKMYWYQQDPGMELHLIHYSYGVNSTEKGDLSSESTVSRIRTEHFPLTLESARPSHTSQYLCASRGGAVETQYFGPGTRLLVL.

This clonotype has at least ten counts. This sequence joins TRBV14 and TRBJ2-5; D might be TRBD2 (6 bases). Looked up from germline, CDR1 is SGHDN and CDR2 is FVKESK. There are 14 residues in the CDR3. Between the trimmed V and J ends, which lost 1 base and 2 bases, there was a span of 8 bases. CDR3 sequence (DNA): TGTGCCAGCAGCCAAGCGGGGACTCAAGAGACCCAGTACTTC. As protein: CASSQAGTQETQYF.

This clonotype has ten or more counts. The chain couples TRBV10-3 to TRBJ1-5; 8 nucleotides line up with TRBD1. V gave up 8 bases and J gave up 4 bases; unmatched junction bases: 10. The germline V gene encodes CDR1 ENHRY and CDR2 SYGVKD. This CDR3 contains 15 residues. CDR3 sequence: CAIERGTGLNQPQHF. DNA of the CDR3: TGTGCCATCGAAAGGGGGACAGGCTTAAATCAGCCCCAGCATTTT.

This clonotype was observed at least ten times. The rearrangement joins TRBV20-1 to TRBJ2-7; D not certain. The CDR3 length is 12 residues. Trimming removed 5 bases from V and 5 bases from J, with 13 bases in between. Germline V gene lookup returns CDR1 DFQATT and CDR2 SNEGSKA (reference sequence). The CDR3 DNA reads TGCAGTGCTCCGACCCCAGCCCACGAGCAGTACTTC. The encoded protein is CSAPTPAHEQYF.

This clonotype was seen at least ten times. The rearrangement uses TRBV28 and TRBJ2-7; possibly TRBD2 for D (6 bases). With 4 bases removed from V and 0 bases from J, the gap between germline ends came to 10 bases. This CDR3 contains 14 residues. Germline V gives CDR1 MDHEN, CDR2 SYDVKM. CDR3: CASSSLAVSYEQYF. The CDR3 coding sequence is TGTGCCAGCAGTTCGTTAGCGGTCTCCTACGAGCAGTACTTC.

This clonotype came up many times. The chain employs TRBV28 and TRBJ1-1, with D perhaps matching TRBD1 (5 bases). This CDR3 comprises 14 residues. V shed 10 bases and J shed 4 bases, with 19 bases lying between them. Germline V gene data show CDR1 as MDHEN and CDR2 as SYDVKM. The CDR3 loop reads CATLLGRGGTEAFF. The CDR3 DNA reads TGTGCCACCCTCTTGGGTAGGGGAGGCACTGAAGCTTTCTTT.

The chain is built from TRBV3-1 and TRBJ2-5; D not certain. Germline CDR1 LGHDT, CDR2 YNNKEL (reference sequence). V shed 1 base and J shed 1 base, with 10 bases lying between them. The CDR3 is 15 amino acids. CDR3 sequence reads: CASSQGAAAQETQYF. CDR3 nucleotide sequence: TGTGCCAGCAGCCAAGGTGCGGCAGCCCAAGAGACCCAGTACTTC.